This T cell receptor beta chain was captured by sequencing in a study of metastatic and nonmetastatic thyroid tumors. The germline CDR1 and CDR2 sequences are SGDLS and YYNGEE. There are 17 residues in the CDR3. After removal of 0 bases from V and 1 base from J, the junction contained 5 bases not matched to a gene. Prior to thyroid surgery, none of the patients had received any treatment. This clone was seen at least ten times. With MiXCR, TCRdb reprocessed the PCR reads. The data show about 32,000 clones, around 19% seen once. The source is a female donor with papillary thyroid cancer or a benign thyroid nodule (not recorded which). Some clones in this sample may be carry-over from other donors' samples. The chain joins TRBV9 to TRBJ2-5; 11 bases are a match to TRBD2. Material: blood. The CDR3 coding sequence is TGTGCCAGCAGCGTAGCATTTCTAGCGGGGGGCCAAGAGACCCAGTACTTC. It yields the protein CASSVAFLAGGQETQYF.